This T cell receptor beta chain was captured in a study of identical twins. TCRdb passed the 5' RACE reads through MiXCR, listing each CDR3 protein once. The sample lists approximately 670,000 distinct CDR3 sequences, around 5.7% seen once, with under 2% in the top ten. This clonotype was counted ten times or more. Germline CDR1 reads MNHNY; CDR2 reads SVGAGI (reference sequence). The V end lost 5 bases, the J end lost 6 bases, and 8 bases lay between the germline ends. The CDR3 spans 12 residues. Sequencing was carried out using naive T cells sorted from blood. This clonotype was sampled from a man in his late teens or twenties in good health. V usage is TRBV6-6 and J usage is TRBJ2-1, with D perhaps TRBD2 (5 bases). The CDR3 spells CASSRLSNEQFF. The CDR3, as DNA: TGTGCCAGCAGTCGACTATCCAATGAGCAGTTCTTC.